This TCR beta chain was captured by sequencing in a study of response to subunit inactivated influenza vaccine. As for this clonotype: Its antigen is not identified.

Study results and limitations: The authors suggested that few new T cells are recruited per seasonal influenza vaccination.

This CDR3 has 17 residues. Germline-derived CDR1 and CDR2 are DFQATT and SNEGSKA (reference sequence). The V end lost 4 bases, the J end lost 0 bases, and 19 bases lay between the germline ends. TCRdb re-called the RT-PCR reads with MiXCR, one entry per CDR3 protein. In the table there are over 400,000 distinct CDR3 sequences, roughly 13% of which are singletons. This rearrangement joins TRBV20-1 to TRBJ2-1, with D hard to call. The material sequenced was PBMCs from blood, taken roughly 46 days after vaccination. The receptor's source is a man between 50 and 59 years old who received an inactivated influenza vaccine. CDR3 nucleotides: TGCAGTGCTATAAACATAGGGCATTCCCTCTCCTACAATGAGCAGTTCTTC. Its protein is CSAINIGHSLSYNEQFF.